The 29 T cell receptor beta chains given below trace back to one sample, sequenced in a study of T cells in tumors after PD-1 blockade. Profiling relied on immunoSEQ multiplex PCR, and the TCRdb table lists in-frame clones only, not all of them. The sample yields some 66,000 clones, around 67% seen once. The material was PBMCs, obtained after anti-PD-1 treatment. The receptors here all came from a human donor with basal cell carcinoma.

This chain links TRBV10-3 with TRBJ1-4, with D unclear. Germline V gives CDR1 ENHRY, CDR2 SYGVKD. V was shortened by 2 bases and J by 4 bases, with 11 bases between the two germline ends. This CDR3 has 15 amino acids. The CDR3 protein is CAISERRDLNEKLFF. In nucleotides, the CDR3 is TGTGCCATCAGTGAGCGGAGGGATCTTAATGAAAAACTGTTTTTT.

This clone has a handful of counts. V is TRBV15 and J is TRBJ1-5, with 9 positions matching TRBD1. The CDR3 runs 16 residues. Germline-derived CDR1 and CDR2 are LNHNV and YYDKDF (reference sequence). Unmatched junction bases numbered 6, after V lost 0 bases and J lost 6 bases. CDR3 DNA sequence: TGTGCCACCAGCAGAGAGAGAATGGGACAGGGTCAGCCCCAGCATTTT. Encoded protein: CATSRERMGQGQPQHF. The whole variable domain, filled in from reference TRBV15 and TRBJ1-5, reads DAMVIQNPRYQVTQFGKPVTLSCSQTLNHNVMYWYQQKSSQAPKLLFHYYDKDFNNEADTPDNFQSRRPNTSFCFLDIRSPGLGDTAMYLCATSRERMGQGQPQHFGDGTRLSIL.

The chain links TRBV5-1 to TRBJ2-5; TRBD2 matches at 9 bases. V lost 1 base to trimming and J lost 5 bases; unmatched junction nucleotides: 6. This CDR3 has 15 amino acids. CDR1 and CDR2 from the germline V gene are SGHRS and YFSETQ. Here the CDR3 reads CASSLMAGGRETQYF. The CDR3, as DNA: TGCGCCAGCAGCTTGATGGCGGGGGGGCGCGAGACCCAGTACTTC. The variable domain in full, with the rest retrieved from reference TRBV5-1 and TRBJ2-5, is KAGVTQTPRYLIKTRGQQVTLSCSPISGHRSVSWYQQTPGQGLQFLFEYFSETQRNKGNFPGRFSGRQFSNSRSEMNVSTLELGDSALYLCASSLMAGGRETQYFGPGTRLLVL.

Notes on this clone: The conserved phenylalanine or tryptophan normally closing the CDR3 is absent here, so this likely arose from a read error. The chain is built from TRBV3-1 (or the pseudogene TRBV3-2) and TRBJ1-2, with D perhaps matching TRBD1 (5 bases). V shed 1 base and J shed 7 bases, with 7 bases lying between them. Germline V gene data show CDR1 as LGHDT and CDR2 as YNNKEL (reference sequence). This CDR3 comprises 12 residues. CDR3 amino acids: CASSQAQGGYTL. The CDR3, as DNA: TGTGCCAGCAGCCAAGCCCAGGGTGGCTACACCCTC.

The J gene is TRBJ2-1, the V gene TRBV4-1, with 9 bases lining up with TRBD1. This CDR3 region has 15 residues. CDR1 is MGHRA, CDR2 YSYEKL, per germline. V was pared by 1 base and J by 9 bases, with 7 bases of the junction left unmatched. The CDR3 protein is CASSQGTGVYGEQFF. CDR3 DNA sequence: TGCGCCAGCAGCCAAGGGACAGGGGTTTACGGTGAGCAGTTCTTC.

This clone appeared a few times. The chain links TRBV27 to TRBJ2-7, with 7 bases matching TRBD1. Trimming at V came to 4 bases and at J to 5 bases, leaving 14 bases not matched to a gene. The CDR3 is 16 amino acids. Germline V gives CDR1 MNHEY, CDR2 SMNVEV (reference sequence). The CDR3 reads CASSSNDRVGSHEQYF. CDR3 coding DNA: TGTGCCAGCAGTTCAAACGACAGGGTAGGGTCTCACGAGCAGTACTTC.

In its sample, this clone was seen once. The chain carries TRBV7-6 and TRBJ2-5, with 14 nucleotides matching TRBD2. The ends lost 5 bases at V and 5 bases at J; junction bases unmatched: 10. This CDR3 is 17 amino acids long. CDR1 is SGHVS and CDR2 is FNYEAQ in the germline V gene. CDR3 amino acids: CASSLMTSGGASETQYF. CDR3 nucleotide sequence: TGTGCCAGCAGCCTTATGACTAGCGGGGGGGCCAGCGAGACCCAGTACTTC.

As DNA, the CDR3 is TGTGCCAGCAGCCCACAGGGATTTGGGGCCAACGTCCTGACTTTC. It codes for CASSPQGFGANVLTF. V and J are TRBV7-9 and TRBJ2-6; a weak D match, TRBD1 (6 bases). CDR1 is SEHNR and CDR2 is FQNEAQ in the germline V gene (reference sequence). The CDR3 totals 15 residues. The ends were cut back, 5 bases at V and 3 bases at J, with 11 bases in the middle.

V is TRBV29-1 and J is TRBJ1-6, with TRBD1 matching over 9 bases. This CDR3 comprises 13 residues. Trimming took 0 bases from V and 9 from J; bases not matched to a gene: 0. The germline CDR1 and CDR2 sequences are SQVTM and ANQGSEA. The CDR3 sequence: CSVEETGGSPLHF. For the CDR3, the DNA is TGCAGCGTTGAAGAGACAGGGGGTTCACCCCTCCACTTT.

This clone was observed once. V gene TRBV7-9 combines with J gene TRBJ2-1; no reliable D call. The CDR3 runs to 14 residues. Germline CDR1 is SEHNR and CDR2 is FQNEAQ (reference sequence). V lost 3 bases and J lost 5, with 11 bases in between. For the CDR3, the DNA is TGTGCCAGCAGCTTCTGGACGGATGACAATGAGCAGTTCTTC. Encoded protein: CASSFWTDDNEQFF.

This clone was detected only a few times. V is TRBV29-1 and J is TRBJ2-4; D uncertain. V shed 5 bases and J shed 5 bases, with 10 bases lying between them. Germline CDR1 SQVTM, CDR2 ANQGSEA. This CDR3 region has 12 residues. The CDR3 DNA is TGCAGCGTTCGAGGATCGCAAAACATTCAGTACTTC. Translating gives CSVRGSQNIQYF. The full variable domain, rest sourced from reference TRBV29-1 and TRBJ2-4, is SAVISQKPSRDICQRGTSLTIQCQVDSQVTMMFWYRQQPGQSLTLIATANQGSEATYESGFVIDKFPISRPNLTFSTLTVSNMSPEDSSIYLCSVRGSQNIQYFGAGTRLSVL.

CDR3 amino acids: CALRSGVTPNTEAFF. In DNA, the CDR3 is TGTGCCTTACGTTCAGGGGTCACTCCTAACACTGAAGCTTTCTTT. The chain uses TRBV10-3 and TRBJ1-1, with D possibly TRBD1 on 6 matching bases. V was shortened by 11 bases and J by 2 bases, with 21 bases between the two germline ends. CDR1 and CDR2 (germline): ENHRY, SYGVKD. The CDR3 covers 15 residues.

V and J are TRBV7-2 and TRBJ2-7; TRBD2 might be the D (7 bases). Germline V gene lookup returns CDR1 SGHTA and CDR2 FQGNSA. The CDR3 spans 17 residues. Trimming stripped 1 base from V and 3 bases from J, with 19 bases between. The CDR3 protein is CASSLGPSWGGLYEQYF. The CDR3, as DNA: TGTGCCAGCAGCTTAGGGCCCAGTTGGGGGGGGCTCTACGAGCAGTACTTC.

The DNA for the CDR3 is TGCGCCAGCAGCTTGGGGGCCGGGGGCTCCTACGAGCAGTACTTC. This gives the protein CASSLGAGGSYEQYF. The chain employs TRBV5-1 and TRBJ2-7, with D maybe TRBD2 (6 bases). Germline CDR1 reads SGHRS; CDR2 reads YFSETQ. The CDR3 has 15 amino acids. V lost 0 bases and J lost 0, with 10 bases in between.

The chain couples TRBV6-1 to TRBJ2-3, with D tentatively TRBD2 (7 bases). Trimming left V 0 bases short and J 0 bases short, with 10 bases between. The CDR3 is 16 residues long. Germline CDR1 MNHNS, CDR2 SASEGT. DNA for the CDR3: TGTGCCAGCAGTGAAGCCCCGGGGGGCAGCACAGATACGCAGTATTTT. Translated: CASSEAPGGSTDTQYF.

This clone has more than one count but fewer than ten. This chain connects TRBV19 to TRBJ2-7; 10 nucleotides agree with TRBD2. J was trimmed by 3 bases and V by 1 base; bases with no gene match: 12. This CDR3 has 18 residues. CDR1 and CDR2 from the germline V gene are LNHDA and SQIVND (reference sequence). The CDR3 protein is CASSIARASGGSFYEQYF. In DNA, the CDR3 is TGTGCCAGTAGTATAGCCCGGGCTAGCGGGGGATCTTTCTACGAGCAGTACTTC. Drawing the rest from reference TRBV19 and TRBJ2-7, the complete variable domain is DGGITQSPKYLFRKEGQNVTLSCEQNLNHDAMYWYRQDPGQGLRLIYYSQIVNDFQKGDIAEGYSVSREKKESFPLTVTSAQKNPTAFYLCASSIARASGGSFYEQYFGPGTRLTVT.

The chain joins TRBV27 to TRBJ1-4; D may be TRBD1 (5 bases). In germline, CDR1 is MNHEY, CDR2 SMNVEV (reference sequence). CDR3 length: 12 residues. Deletions cut 2 bases from V and 7 bases from J, with 5 bases between. Here the CDR3 reads CASSLQGEKLFF. CDR3 DNA sequence: TGTGCCAGCAGTTTACAGGGTGAAAAACTGTTTTTT.

The chain is built from TRBV6-5 and TRBJ2-1, with D possibly matching TRBD1 (6 bases). The CDR3 contains 15 residues. The V gene lost 6 bases and the J gene lost 2 bases, with 14 bases spanning the gap. The V gene's germline CDR1 is MNHEY and CDR2 SVGAGI. The CDR3 spells CASRSQGITYNEQFF. CDR3 coding DNA: TGTGCCAGCAGATCACAGGGAATTACCTACAATGAGCAGTTCTTC.

The chain carries TRBV3-1 (or the pseudogene TRBV3-2) and TRBJ1-5, with D possibly TRBD1 on 5 matching bases. Per germline, CDR1 LGHDT and CDR2 YNNKEL (reference sequence). Trimming stripped 5 bases from V and 0 bases from J, with 8 bases between. CDR3 size: 14 residues. CDR3 nucleotide sequence: TGTGCCAGCAGCTTAGACAGTAGCAATCAGCCCCAGCATTTT. This codes for CASSLDSSNQPQHF.

The chain uses TRBV28 and TRBJ1-2; D gene uncertain. Trimming stripped 6 bases from V and 4 bases from J, with 9 bases between. This CDR3 spans 12 amino acids. CDR1 and CDR2 (germline): MDHEN, SYDVKM. CDR3 amino acids: CASSPGPYGYTF. CDR3 nucleotides: TGTGCCAGCAGCCCAGGACCCTATGGCTACACCTTC.

The chain employs TRBV5-4 and TRBJ2-1; 7 bases match TRBD1. Germline CDR1 reads SGHNT; CDR2 reads YYREEE (reference sequence). The CDR3 spans 14 residues. V lost 2 bases to trimming and J lost 10 bases; unmatched junction nucleotides: 9. The DNA for the CDR3 is TGTGCCAGCAGCTTAGGGGGCGCCATAGGGGAGCAGTTCTTC. Residues: CASSLGGAIGEQFF.

The chain joins TRBV5-1 to TRBJ2-7, with D hard to call. Germline CDR1 SGHRS, CDR2 YFSETQ. This CDR3 is 13 amino acids long. The V end was cut by 5 bases, the J end by 4 bases, with 13 bases between. This chain's CDR3 is CASRQSSSYEQYF. CDR3 DNA: TGCGCCAGCAGACAAAGTTCTTCATACGAGCAGTACTTC.

The chain links TRBV20-1 to TRBJ2-7; D is perhaps TRBD2 (5 bases). Germline CDR1 and CDR2: DFQATT and SNEGSKA (reference sequence). Trimming stripped 0 bases from V and 9 bases from J, with 9 bases between. The length of the CDR3 is 11 residues. CDR3 sequence reads: CSARDRDRQYF. CDR3 nucleotide sequence: TGCAGTGCTAGAGATCGGGATCGGCAGTACTTC.

The chain employs TRBV6-6 and TRBJ2-5; D gene unclear. V lost 3 bases and J lost 8, with 19 bases in between. This CDR3 is built from 15 residues. The germline V gene encodes CDR1 MNHNY and CDR2 SVGAGI (reference sequence). In nucleotides, the CDR3 is TGTGCCAGCAGTTATGATACCGACCCAAGAGTCACCCAGTACTTC. Translating it yields CASSYDTDPRVTQYF.

The chain carries TRBV27 and TRBJ1-5; a weak D match, TRBD1 (5 bases). Trimming took off 5 bases at V and 4 bases at J, with 15 bases between the two ends. The CDR3 loop spans 15 amino acids. The germline gives CDR1 MNHEY, CDR2 SMNVEV (reference sequence). DNA of the CDR3: TGTGCCAGCAGTCTTTCACGGGGGGAGAATCAGCCCCAGCATTTT. Translating gives CASSLSRGENQPQHF.

The chain is built from TRBV5-1 and TRBJ2-5; 7 bases map to TRBD1. The V gene's germline CDR1 is SGHRS and CDR2 YFSETQ. With V trimmed by 6 bases and J by 5 bases, 7 bases remained unmatched. The CDR3 extends over 13 amino acids. The CDR3 DNA reads as TGCGCCAGCATGGAAGGGGGCAGGGAGACCCAGTACTTC. Its protein is CASMEGGRETQYF.

In its sample, this clone was seen once. Within the sample, other DNA sequences also encode this same CDR3. The V call is TRBV3-1 (or the pseudogene TRBV3-2), the J call TRBJ2-7; D not certain. Germline V gives CDR1 LGHDT, CDR2 YNNKEL (reference sequence). Trimming took off 0 bases at V and 2 bases at J, with 5 bases between the two ends. The CDR3 consists of 13 residues. The CDR3 loop is CASSQDGAYEQYF. The DNA for the CDR3 is TGTGCCAGCAGCCAAGATGGTGCCTACGAGCAGTACTTC.

This sequence joins TRBV19 and TRBJ2-7, with D unclear. The CDR3 has 13 amino acids. V dropped 5 bases and J dropped 0 bases, with 8 bases sitting between them. Looked up from germline, CDR1 is LNHDA and CDR2 is SQIVND (reference sequence). In nucleotides, the CDR3 is TGTGCCAGTAGTCCAGTATACTCCTACGAGCAGTACTTC. Translated: CASSPVYSYEQYF.

This clone has more than one count but fewer than ten. The rearrangement uses TRBV3-1 (or the pseudogene TRBV3-2) and TRBJ1-4, with 8 positions matching TRBD1. Germline V lookup: CDR1 LGHDT, CDR2 YNNKEL (reference sequence). The CDR3 totals 16 residues. Trimming cost V 0 bases and J 5 bases; bases outside gene matches: 5. The CDR3 nucleotides are TGTGCCAGCAGCCAAGAATCCCAGGGGGCCAATGAAAAACTGTTTTTT. Translation: CASSQESQGANEKLFF.